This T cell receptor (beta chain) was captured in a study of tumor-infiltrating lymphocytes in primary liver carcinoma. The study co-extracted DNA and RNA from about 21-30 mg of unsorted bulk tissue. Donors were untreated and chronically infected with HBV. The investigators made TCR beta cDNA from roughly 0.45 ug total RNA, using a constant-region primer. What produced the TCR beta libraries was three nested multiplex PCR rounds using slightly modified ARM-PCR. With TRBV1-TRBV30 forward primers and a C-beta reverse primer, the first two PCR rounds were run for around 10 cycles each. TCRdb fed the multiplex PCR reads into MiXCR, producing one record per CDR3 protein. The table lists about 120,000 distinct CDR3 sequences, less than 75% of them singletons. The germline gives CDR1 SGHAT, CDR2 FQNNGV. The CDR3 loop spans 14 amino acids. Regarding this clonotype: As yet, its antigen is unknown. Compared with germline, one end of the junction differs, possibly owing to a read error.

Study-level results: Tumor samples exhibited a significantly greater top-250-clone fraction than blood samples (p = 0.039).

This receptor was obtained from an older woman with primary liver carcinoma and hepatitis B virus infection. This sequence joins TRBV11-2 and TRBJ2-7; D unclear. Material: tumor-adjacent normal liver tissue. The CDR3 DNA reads TGTGCCAGCAGTGTGTACCCAGGTAGCTACGATCAGTACTTC. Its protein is CASSVYPGSYDQYF.